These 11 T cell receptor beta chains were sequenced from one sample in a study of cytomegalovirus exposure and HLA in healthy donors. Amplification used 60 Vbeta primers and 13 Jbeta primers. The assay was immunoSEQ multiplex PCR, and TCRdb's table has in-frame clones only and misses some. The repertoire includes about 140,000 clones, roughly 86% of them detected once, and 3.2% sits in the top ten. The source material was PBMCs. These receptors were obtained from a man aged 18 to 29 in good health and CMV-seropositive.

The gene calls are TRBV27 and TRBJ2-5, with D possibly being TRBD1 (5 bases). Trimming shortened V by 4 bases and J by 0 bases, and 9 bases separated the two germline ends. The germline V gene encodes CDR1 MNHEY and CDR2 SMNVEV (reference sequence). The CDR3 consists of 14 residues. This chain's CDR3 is CASSSTVYQETQYF. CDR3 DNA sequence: TGTGCCAGCAGTTCGACAGTGTACCAAGAGACCCAGTACTTC.

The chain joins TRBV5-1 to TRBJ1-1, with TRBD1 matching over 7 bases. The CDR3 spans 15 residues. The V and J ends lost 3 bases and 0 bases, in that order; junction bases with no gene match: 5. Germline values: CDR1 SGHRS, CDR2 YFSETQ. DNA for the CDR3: TGCGCCAGCAGCTGGACAGGCGTGATGAACACTGAAGCTTTCTTT. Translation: CASSWTGVMNTEAFF.

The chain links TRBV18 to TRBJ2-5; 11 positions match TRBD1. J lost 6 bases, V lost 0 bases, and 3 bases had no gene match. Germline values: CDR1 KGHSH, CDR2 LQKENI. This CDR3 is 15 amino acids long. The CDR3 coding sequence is TGTGCCAGCTCACCACCGGGGACAGGGGGGCAGACCCAGTACTTC. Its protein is CASSPPGTGGQTQYF.

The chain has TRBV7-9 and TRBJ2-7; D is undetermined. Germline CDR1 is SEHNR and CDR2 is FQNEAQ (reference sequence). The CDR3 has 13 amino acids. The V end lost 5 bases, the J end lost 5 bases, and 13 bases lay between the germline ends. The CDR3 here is CASSQSGRHEQYF. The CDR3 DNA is TGTGCCAGCAGCCAGTCGGGTCGCCACGAGCAGTACTTC. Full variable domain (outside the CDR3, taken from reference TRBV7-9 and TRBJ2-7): DTGVSQNPRHKITKRGQNVTFRCDPISEHNRLYWYRQTLGQGPEFLTYFQNEAQLEKSRLLSDRFSAERPKGSFSTLEIQRTEQGDSAMYLCASSQSGRHEQYFGPGTRLTVT.

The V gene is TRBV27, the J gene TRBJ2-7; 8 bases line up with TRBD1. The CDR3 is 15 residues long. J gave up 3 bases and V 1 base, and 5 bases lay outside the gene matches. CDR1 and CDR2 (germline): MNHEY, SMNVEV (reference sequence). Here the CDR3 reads CASSLFTGGGYEQYF. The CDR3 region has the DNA TGTGCCAGCAGTTTATTTACAGGGGGAGGCTACGAGCAGTACTTC.

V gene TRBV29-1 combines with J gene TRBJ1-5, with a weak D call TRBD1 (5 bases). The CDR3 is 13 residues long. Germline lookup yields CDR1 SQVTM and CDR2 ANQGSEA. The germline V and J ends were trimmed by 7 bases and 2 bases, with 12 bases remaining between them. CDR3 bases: TGCAGCGCCGCTGGGGCGGGCAATCAGCCCCAGCATTTT. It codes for CSAAGAGNQPQHF. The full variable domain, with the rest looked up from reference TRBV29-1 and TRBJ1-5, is SAVISQKPSRDICQRGTSLTIQCQVDSQVTMMFWYRQQPGQSLTLIATANQGSEATYESGFVIDKFPISRPNLTFSTLTVSNMSPEDSSIYLCSAAGAGNQPQHFGDGTRLSIL.

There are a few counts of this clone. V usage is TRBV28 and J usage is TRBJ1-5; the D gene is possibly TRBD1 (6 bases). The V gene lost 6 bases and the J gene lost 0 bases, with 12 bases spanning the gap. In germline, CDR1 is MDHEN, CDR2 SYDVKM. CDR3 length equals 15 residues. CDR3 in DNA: TGTGCCAGCAGCCTGACAGGAACTAGCAATCAGCCCCAGCATTTT. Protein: CASSLTGTSNQPQHF.

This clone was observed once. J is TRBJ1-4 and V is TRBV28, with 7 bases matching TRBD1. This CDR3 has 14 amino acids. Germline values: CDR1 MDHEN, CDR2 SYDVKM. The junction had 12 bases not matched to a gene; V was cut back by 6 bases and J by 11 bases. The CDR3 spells CASSMGQLRGKLFF. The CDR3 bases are TGTGCCAGCAGCATGGGACAACTCAGGGGGAAACTGTTTTTT.

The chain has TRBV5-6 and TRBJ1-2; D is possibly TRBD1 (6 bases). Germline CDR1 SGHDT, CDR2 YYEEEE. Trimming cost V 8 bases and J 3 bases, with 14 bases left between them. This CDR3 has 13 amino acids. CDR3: CASGEQGYYGYTF. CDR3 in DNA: TGTGCCAGTGGGGAACAGGGATACTATGGCTACACCTTC.

CDR3 DNA: TGTGCCAGCATTGGGCAGCCTCCCTTAACCTACGAGCAGTACTTC. Amino acid sequence: CASIGQPPLTYEQYF. The rearrangement joins TRBV7-9 to TRBJ2-7; no definite D call. The V gene's germline CDR1 is SEHNR and CDR2 FQNEAQ (reference sequence). This CDR3 has 15 residues. Trimming shortened V by 7 bases and J by 2 bases, and 18 bases separated the two germline ends.

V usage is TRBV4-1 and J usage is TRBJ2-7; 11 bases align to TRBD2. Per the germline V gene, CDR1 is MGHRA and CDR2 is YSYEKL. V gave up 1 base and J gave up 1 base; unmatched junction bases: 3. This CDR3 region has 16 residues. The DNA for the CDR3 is TGCGCCAGCAGCCAAGTTGGGACTAGCGGATCCTACGAGCAGTACTTC. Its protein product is CASSQVGTSGSYEQYF.